This T cell receptor beta chain was identified in a study of blood T cells in healthy people across ages. This CDR3 region has 16 residues. Germline V gives CDR1 SGHNT, CDR2 YENEEA. V lost 5 bases and J lost 4, with 20 bases in between. This clonotype was observed a few times. The use of a sample-barcoded 5' primer and a J-beta primer mix characterized a second PCR of about 7 to 12 cycles. TCRdb reprocessed the 5' RACE reads with MiXCR, giving one entry per CDR3 protein. The table has around 1,800,000 distinct CDR3 sequences, around 42% seen once. V gene TRBV11-3 combines with J gene TRBJ1-2; D may be TRBD1 (5 bases). The receptor comes from a human donor in good health. Material: blood. The CDR3 nucleotides are TGTGCCAGCAGCCGTAGTGGCGACGAGGGGTTCTATGGCTACACCTTC. This gives the protein CASSRSGDEGFYGYTF.